One sample yielded the 7 T cell receptor beta chains listed below, sequenced in a study of blood T cell repertoires in COVID-19. Some clones are missing from TCRdb's copy, which holds only in-frame ones; the method was immunoSEQ multiplex PCR. The table records 85,000 to 100,000 clones, roughly 80% of them present only once. Sequencing input: peripheral blood. The receptors come from a man older than 75 with COVID-19, enrolled during active disease.

The chain employs TRBV29-1 and TRBJ2-7; D possibly corresponds to TRBD1 (6 bases). This CDR3 comprises 15 residues. Trimming took off 0 bases at V and 2 bases at J, with 14 bases between the two ends. The V gene's germline CDR1 is SQVTM and CDR2 ANQGSEA. The CDR3 loop is CSVEDRQGSPYEQYF. The CDR3 nucleotides read TGCAGCGTTGAAGACAGGCAGGGGTCCCCCTACGAGCAGTACTTC.

The rearrangement uses TRBV6-2 or TRBV6-3 and TRBJ2-3, with 8 bases fitting TRBD2. Germline-derived CDR1 and CDR2 are MNHEY and SVGEGT. The V and J ends lost 4 bases and 1 base, in that order; junction bases with no gene match: 7. The CDR3 extends over 16 amino acids. In DNA, the CDR3 is TGTGCCAGCAGTTTCGGTAGCGGGGACGGCACAGATACGCAGTATTTT. This sequence encodes CASSFGSGDGTDTQYF.

The chain couples TRBV5-1 to TRBJ1-5, with D possibly matching TRBD1 (6 bases). The V end lost 8 bases, the J end lost 5 bases, and 11 bases lay between the germline ends. The CDR3 runs to 12 residues. Germline assignment: CDR1 SGHRS and CDR2 YFSETQ. The CDR3, as DNA: TGCGCCAGAAACAGGGTTTATCAGCCCCAGCATTTT. Its protein is CARNRVYQPQHF.

The chain combines TRBV7-8 with TRBJ2-3; 10 bases align to TRBD2. Germline CDR1 reads SGHVS; CDR2 reads FQNEAQ. The CDR3 totals 17 residues. V shed 4 bases, J shed 5 bases, and the junction held 12 bases outside the gene matches. In DNA, the CDR3 is TGTGCCAGCAGCTCCCCCGCCGGGACTAGCGTTGTAGATACGCAGTATTTT. Its protein is CASSSPAGTSVVDTQYF.

This rearrangement joins TRBV28 to TRBJ1-6; TRBD1 matches 10 bases. The germline CDR1 and CDR2 sequences are MDHEN and SYDVKM. V trimming: 6 bases; J trimming: 9 bases; junction bases outside the gene matches: 8. This CDR3 has 15 residues. CDR3 loop: CASRPGQGMGSPLHF. The CDR3 DNA reads TGTGCCAGCAGACCGGGACAGGGGATGGGTTCACCCCTCCACTTT.

The gene calls are TRBV10-1 and TRBJ2-3; TRBD1 aligns across 8 bases. V was clipped by 11 bases and J by 4 bases; unmatched bases: 11. Per germline, CDR1 WNHNN and CDR2 SYGVQD (reference sequence). CDR3 size: 14 residues. CDR3 nucleotide sequence: TGCGCCGGACCTTGGACAGGGAGTTCAGATACGCAGTATTTT. This translates into CAGPWTGSSDTQYF.

On this clone itself: Distinct nucleotide sequences in the sample also encode this CDR3. This rearrangement joins TRBV18 to TRBJ1-1; 11 nucleotides agree with TRBD1. This CDR3 contains 14 residues. The V gene's germline CDR1 is KGHSH and CDR2 LQKENI. Losses at the gene ends were 3 bases for V and 5 bases for J; bases not matched to a gene: 2. The CDR3 region is CASSPGQGETEAFF. In DNA form, the CDR3 reads TGTGCCAGCTCACCGGGACAGGGGGAGACTGAAGCTTTCTTT.